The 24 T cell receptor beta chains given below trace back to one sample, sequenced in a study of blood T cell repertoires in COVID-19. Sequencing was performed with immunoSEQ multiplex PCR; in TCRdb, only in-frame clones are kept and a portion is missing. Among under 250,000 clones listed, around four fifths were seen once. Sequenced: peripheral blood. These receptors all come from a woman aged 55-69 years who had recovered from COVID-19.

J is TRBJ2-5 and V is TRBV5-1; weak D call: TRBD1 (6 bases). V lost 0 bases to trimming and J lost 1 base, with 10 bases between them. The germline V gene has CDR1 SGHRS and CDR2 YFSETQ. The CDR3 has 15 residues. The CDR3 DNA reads TGCGCCAGCAGCTTGGGGGGACACGGCCAAGAGACCCAGTACTTC. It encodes CASSLGGHGQETQYF.

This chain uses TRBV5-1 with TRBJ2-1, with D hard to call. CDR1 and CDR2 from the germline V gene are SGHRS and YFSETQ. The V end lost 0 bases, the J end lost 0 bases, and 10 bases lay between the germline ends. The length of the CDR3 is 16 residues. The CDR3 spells CASSLETASSYNEQFF. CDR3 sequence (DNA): TGCGCCAGCAGCTTGGAAACAGCCAGCTCCTACAATGAGCAGTTCTTC.

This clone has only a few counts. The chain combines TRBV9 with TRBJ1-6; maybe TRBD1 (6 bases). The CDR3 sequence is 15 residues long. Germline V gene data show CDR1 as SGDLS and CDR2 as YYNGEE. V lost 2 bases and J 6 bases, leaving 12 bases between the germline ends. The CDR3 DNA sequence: TGTGCCAGCAGCGTCGGGGACATTTCTAATTCACCCCTCCACTTT. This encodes CASSVGDISNSPLHF.

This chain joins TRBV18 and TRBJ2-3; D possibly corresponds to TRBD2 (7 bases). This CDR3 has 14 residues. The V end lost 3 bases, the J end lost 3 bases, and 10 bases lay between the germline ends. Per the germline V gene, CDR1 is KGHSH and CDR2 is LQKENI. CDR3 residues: CASSPGGLTDTQYF. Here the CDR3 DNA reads TGTGCCAGCTCACCGGGGGGGCTGACAGATACGCAGTATTTT.

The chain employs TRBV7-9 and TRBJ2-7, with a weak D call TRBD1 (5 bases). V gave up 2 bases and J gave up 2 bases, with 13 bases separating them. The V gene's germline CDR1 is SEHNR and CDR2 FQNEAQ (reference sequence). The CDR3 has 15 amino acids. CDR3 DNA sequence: TGTGCCAGCAGCTTATCTTTAGACAGAACCTACGAGCAGTACTTC. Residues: CASSLSLDRTYEQYF.

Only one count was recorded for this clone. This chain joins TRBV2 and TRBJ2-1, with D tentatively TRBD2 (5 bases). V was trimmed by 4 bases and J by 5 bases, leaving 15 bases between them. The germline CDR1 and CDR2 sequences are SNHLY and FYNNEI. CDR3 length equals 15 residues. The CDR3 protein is CASSVHSVGDNEQFF. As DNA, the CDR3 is TGTGCCAGCAGTGTTCACTCCGTCGGGGACAATGAGCAGTTCTTC.

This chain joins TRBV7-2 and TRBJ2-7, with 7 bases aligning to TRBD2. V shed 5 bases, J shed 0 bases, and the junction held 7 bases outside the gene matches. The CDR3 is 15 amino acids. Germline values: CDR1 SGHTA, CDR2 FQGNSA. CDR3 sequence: CASSILRGFSYEQYF. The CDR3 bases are TGTGCCAGCAGCATTCTGCGGGGGTTCTCCTACGAGCAGTACTTC.

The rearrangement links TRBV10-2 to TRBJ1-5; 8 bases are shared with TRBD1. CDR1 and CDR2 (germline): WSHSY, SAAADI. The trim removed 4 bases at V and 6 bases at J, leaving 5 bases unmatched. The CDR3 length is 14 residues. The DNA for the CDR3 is TGCGCCAGCAGTGCACAGGGGGGATCTCAGCCCCAGCATTTT. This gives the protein CASSAQGGSQPQHF.

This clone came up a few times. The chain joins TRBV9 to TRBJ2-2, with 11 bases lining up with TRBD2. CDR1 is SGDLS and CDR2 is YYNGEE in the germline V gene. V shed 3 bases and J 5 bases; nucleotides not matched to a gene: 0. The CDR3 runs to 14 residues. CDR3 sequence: CASSGTSGTGELFF. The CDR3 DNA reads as TGTGCCAGCAGCGGGACTAGCGGGACCGGGGAGCTGTTTTTT.

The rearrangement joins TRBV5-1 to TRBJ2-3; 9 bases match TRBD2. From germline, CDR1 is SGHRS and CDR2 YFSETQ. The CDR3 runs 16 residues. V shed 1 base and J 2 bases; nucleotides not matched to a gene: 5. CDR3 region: CASSLPLAGTTDTQYF. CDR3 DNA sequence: TGCGCCAGCAGCTTGCCCCTAGCGGGGACCACAGATACGCAGTATTTT. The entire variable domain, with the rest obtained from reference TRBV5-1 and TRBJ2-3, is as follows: KAGVTQTPRYLIKTRGQQVTLSCSPISGHRSVSWYQQTPGQGLQFLFEYFSETQRNKGNFPGRFSGRQFSNSRSEMNVSTLELGDSALYLCASSLPLAGTTDTQYFGPGTRLTVL.

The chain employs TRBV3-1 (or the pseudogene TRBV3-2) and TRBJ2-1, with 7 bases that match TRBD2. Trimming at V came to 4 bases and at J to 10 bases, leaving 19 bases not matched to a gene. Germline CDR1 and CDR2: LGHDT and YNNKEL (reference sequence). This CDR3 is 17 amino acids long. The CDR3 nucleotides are TGTGCCAGCAGCCCCTCTCGACCCGGGACTACCCTCAGGGAGCAGTTCTTC. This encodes CASSPSRPGTTLREQFF.

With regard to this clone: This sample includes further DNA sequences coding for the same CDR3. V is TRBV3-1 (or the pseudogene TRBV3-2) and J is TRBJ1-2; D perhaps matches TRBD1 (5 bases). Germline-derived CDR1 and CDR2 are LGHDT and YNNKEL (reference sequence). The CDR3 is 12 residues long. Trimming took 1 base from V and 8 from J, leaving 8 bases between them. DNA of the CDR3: TGTGCCAGCAGCCAAGGACAGCGCGGCTACACCTTC. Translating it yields CASSQGQRGYTF.

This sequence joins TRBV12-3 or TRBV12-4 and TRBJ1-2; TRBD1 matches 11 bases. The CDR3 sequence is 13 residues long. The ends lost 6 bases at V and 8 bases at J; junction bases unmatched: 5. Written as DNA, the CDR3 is TGTGCCAGCAGGCCCGGGACAGGGGGGGGCTACACCTTC. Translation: CASRPGTGGGYTF.

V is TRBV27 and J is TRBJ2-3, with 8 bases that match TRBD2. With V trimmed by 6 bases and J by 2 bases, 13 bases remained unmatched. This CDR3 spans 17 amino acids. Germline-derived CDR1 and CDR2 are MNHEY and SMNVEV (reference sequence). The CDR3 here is CASRIGVAGGLTDTQYF. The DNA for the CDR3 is TGTGCCAGCAGAATCGGGGTGGCGGGGGGACTCACAGATACGCAGTATTTT.

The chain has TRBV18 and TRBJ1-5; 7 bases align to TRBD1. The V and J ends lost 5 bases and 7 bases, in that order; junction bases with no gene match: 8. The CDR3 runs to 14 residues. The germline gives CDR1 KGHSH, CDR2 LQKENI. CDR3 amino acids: CASSSRDSRQPQHF. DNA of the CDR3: TGTGCCAGCTCATCCCGGGACAGTCGGCAGCCCCAGCATTTT.

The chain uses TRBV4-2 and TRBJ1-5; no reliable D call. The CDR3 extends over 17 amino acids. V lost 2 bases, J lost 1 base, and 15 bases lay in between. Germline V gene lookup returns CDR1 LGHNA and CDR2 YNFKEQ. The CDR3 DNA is TGTGCCAGCAGCCAATTTCAGCGGGGTCGGAGCAATCAGCCCCAGCATTTT. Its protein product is CASSQFQRGRSNQPQHF.

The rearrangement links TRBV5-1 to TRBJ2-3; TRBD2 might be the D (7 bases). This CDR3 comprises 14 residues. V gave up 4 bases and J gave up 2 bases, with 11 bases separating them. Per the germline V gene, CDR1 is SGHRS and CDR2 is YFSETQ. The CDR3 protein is CASSTGGHTDTQYF. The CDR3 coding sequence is TGCGCCAGCAGCACGGGGGGACACACAGATACGCAGTATTTT.

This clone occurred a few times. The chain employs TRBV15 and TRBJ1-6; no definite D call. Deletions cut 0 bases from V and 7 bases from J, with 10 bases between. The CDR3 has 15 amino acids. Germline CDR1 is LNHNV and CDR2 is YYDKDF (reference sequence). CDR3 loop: CATSRDRGQNSPLHF. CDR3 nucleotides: TGTGCCACCAGCAGAGATAGAGGCCAAAATTCACCCCTCCACTTT. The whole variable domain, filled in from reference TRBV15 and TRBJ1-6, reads DAMVIQNPRYQVTQFGKPVTLSCSQTLNHNVMYWYQQKSSQAPKLLFHYYDKDFNNEADTPDNFQSRRPNTSFCFLDIRSPGLGDTAMYLCATSRDRGQNSPLHFGNGTRLTVT.

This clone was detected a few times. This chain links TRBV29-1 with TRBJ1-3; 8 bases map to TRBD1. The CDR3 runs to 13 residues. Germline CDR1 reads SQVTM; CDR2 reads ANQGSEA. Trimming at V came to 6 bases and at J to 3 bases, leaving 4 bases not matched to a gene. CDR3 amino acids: CSVQGARGNTIYF. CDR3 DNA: TGCAGCGTCCAGGGGGCGCGTGGAAACACCATATATTTT.

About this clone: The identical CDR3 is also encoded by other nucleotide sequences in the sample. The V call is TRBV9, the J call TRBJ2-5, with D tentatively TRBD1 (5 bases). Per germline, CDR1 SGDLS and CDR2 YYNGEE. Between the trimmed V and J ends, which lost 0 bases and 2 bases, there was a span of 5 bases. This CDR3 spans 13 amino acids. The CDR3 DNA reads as TGTGCCAGCAGCGTAGCAGGGCAAGAGACCCAGTACTTC. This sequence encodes CASSVAGQETQYF.

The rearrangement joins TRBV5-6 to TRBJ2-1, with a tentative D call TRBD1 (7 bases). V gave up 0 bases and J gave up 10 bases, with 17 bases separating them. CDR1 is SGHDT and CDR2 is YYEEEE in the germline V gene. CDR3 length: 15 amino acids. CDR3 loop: CASSLDRGGGREQFF. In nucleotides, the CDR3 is TGTGCCAGCAGCTTGGACAGGGGAGGAGGCCGGGAGCAGTTCTTC. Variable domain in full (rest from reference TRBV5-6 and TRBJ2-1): DAGVTQSPTHLIKTRGQQVTLRCSPKSGHDTVSWYQQALGQGPQFIFQYYEEEERQRGNFPDRFSGHQFPNYSSELNVNALLLGDSALYLCASSLDRGGGREQFFGPGTRLTVL.

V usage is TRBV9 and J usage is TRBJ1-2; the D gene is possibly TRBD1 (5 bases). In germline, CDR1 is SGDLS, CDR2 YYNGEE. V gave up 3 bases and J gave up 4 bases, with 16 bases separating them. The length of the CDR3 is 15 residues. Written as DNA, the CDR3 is TGTGCCAGCAGCGCCTCTGGCAGGGTGAGCTATGGCTACACCTTC. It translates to CASSASGRVSYGYTF.

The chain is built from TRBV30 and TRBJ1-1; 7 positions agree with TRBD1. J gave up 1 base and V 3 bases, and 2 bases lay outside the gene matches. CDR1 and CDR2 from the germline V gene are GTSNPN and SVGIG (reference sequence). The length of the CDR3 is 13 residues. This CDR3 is CAWSPGGNTEAFF. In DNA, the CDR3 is TGTGCCTGGAGCCCAGGGGGGAACACTGAAGCTTTCTTT.

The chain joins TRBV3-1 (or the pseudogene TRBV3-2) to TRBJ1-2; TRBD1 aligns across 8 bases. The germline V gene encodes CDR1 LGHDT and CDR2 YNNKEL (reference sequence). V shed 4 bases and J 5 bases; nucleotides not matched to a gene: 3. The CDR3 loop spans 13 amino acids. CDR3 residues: CASSPDREYGYTF. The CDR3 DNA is TGTGCCAGCAGCCCGGACAGGGAATATGGCTACACCTTC.